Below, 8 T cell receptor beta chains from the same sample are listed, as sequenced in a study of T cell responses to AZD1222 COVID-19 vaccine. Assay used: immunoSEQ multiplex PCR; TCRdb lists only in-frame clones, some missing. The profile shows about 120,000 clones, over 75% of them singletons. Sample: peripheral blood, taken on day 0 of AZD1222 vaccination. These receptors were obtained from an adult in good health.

The CDR3 reads CASSPRGSGGTDTQYF. The CDR3 region has the DNA TGTGCCAGCTCACCACGGGGGAGCGGGGGTACAGATACGCAGTATTTT. J is TRBJ2-3 and V is TRBV18; 8 bases agree with TRBD2. CDR3 length equals 16 residues. The trim removed 1 base at V and 3 bases at J, leaving 6 bases unmatched. Germline loops: CDR1 KGHSH, CDR2 LQKENI.

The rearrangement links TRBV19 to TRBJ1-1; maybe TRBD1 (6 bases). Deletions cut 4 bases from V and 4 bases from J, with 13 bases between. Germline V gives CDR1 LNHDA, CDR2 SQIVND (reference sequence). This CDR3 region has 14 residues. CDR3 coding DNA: TGTGCCAGTAGTACAAACAGGGTGGTCACTGAAGCTTTCTTT. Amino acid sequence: CASSTNRVVTEAFF.

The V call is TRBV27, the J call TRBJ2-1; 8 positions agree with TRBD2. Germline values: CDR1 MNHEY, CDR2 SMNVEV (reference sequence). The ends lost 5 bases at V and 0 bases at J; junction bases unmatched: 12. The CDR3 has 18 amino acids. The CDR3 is CASSRAGGSLSSYNEQFF. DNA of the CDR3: TGTGCCAGCAGTAGGGCGGGAGGATCCCTGAGCTCCTACAATGAGCAGTTCTTC.

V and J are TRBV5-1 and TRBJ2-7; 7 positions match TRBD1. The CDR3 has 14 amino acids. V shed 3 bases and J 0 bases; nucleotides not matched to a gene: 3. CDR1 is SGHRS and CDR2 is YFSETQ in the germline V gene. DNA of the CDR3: TGCGCCAGCAGCTATACAGGGGTCTCCTACGAGCAGTACTTC. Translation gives CASSYTGVSYEQYF. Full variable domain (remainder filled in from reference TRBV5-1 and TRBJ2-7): KAGVTQTPRYLIKTRGQQVTLSCSPISGHRSVSWYQQTPGQGLQFLFEYFSETQRNKGNFPGRFSGRQFSNSRSEMNVSTLELGDSALYLCASSYTGVSYEQYFGPGTRLTVT.

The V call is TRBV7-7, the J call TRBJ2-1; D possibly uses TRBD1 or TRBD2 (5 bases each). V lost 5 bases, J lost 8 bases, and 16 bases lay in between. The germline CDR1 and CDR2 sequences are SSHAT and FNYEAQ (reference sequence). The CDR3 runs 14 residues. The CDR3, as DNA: TGTGCCAGCAGCCTAAACAGTGGGGGACATGAGCAGTTCTTC. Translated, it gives CASSLNSGGHEQFF.

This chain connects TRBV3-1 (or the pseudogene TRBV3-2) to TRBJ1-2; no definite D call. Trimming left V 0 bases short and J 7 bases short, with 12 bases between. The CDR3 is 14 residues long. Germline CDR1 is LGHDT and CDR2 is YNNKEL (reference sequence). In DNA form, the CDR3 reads TGTGCCAGCAGCCAAGAAGCCGCCTCGGGTGGCTACACCTTC. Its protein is CASSQEAASGGYTF.

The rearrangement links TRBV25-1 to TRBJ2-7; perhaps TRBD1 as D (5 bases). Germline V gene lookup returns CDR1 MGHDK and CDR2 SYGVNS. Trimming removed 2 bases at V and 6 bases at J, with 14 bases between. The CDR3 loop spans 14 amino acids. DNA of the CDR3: TGTGCCAGCAGTGAAAGCCTAGTGGGGCGCGAGCAGTACTTC. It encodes CASSESLVGREQYF.

CDR3 sequence: CASTWDALNQPQHF. The CDR3 bases are TGTGCCAGCACGTGGGACGCCCTAAATCAGCCCCAGCATTTT. The chain uses TRBV2 and TRBJ1-5, with a tentative D call TRBD1 (5 bases). Germline V gene sequence: CDR1 SNHLY, CDR2 FYNNEI. The germline V and J ends were trimmed by 7 bases and 4 bases, with 14 bases remaining between them. The CDR3 runs 14 residues.